This T cell receptor beta chain was retrieved from a study of blood T cell repertoires in COVID-19 (dated by TCRdb to 2018 to 2021). About the full investigation: Samples covering the acute and convalescent phases of COVID-19 were provided by collaborators in the United States, Italy and Spain. A de-identified subject ID, COVID-19 status, age in years and sex were almost always included in the sample metadata. The samples were drawn from the first 160 participants of the ongoing ImmuneRACE study and from over a thousand subjects provided by 6 global collaborators. Where available, HLA class I and class II types were obtained from metadata supplied by the sample provider rather than from assay-based typing. The repertoires were released in a freely available public database intended as a resource for research on the immune response to SARS-CoV-2. Subjects who had been exposed to COVID-19, were actively infected with it, or had recovered from it provided the deeply sampled blood TCRbeta repertoires that made up the dataset. The prospective study material was composed of cDNA or gDNA derived from T cells, B-cell-depleted T cells, or PBMCs.

Participants in the prospective study were aged about 18 to 89 years, lived in more than 20 United States geographic areas, and enrolled through a virtual design. In the prospective study, cohorts were assigned on the basis of participant-reported clinical history obtained from a screening survey and a study questionnaire. ImmuneRACE Cohort 3 recovered participants were defined by two consecutive negative NP/OP PCR tests, healthcare professional clearance, or symptom resolution. Each participant in the prospective study had whole blood, serum and a nasopharyngeal or oropharyngeal swab collected by mobile phlebotomists. Additional blood draws and questionnaires over an approximately 2-month period could optionally be provided by prospective study participants. Before DNA extraction, blood samples from the prospective study were shipped at room temperature or frozen. TCRbeta CDR3 regions were amplified from genomic DNA by means of the immunoSEQ Assay, a bias-controlled multiplex PCR. Regarding the original processing steps: The number of nucleated cells in each sample was estimated from the amplification of reference gene primers within the assay. Sequence reads were collapsed and filtered to measure the absolute abundance of every unique TCRbeta CDR3 rearrangement. For each sample, productive Simpson clonality was calculated as the square root of Simpson's diversity index across productive rearrangements. In TCRdb, the immuneACCESS table is reduced to in-frame sequences with V and J assigned. These tables do not hold every clone; where another copy was compared, an unresolved V gene accounts for under half, and the others remain unexplained. V and J calls and clone size are as listed in that table; D and trimming were resolved from the DNA. This sample has 150,000 to 200,000 clones in its table, and about nine tenths of those were observed once. The ten largest clones add up to about 8.4% of the sample.

The paper as a whole reports these results and caveats: The quantity of clinical and demographic metadata differed by source and by participant and was supplied without curation.

From the cysteine up to the phenylalanine, the CDR3 has a length of 14 residues. The retained sequence is limited to the CDR3, 42 bases, with the frame set at the first base. Trimming removed 4 bases from V and 3 bases from J, leaving 14 bases between the germline ends. CDR1 SGHRS and CDR2 YFSETQ are derived from the germline V gene. On this clone itself: Its antigen has not been determined. Base qualities are missing; no much larger clone stands one base away.

The specimen was PBMCs or T cells enriched from blood (not recorded which). The chain employs TRBV5-1 and TRBJ2-7; TRBD1 is a weak D gene call, 5 bases matching. This sequence originates from a woman under 30 who had recovered from COVID-19. The DNA sequence reads TGCGCCAGCAGCGACCCAACAACAGGCTACGAGCAGTACTTC. Translated, this is CASSDPTTGYEQYF.